These 13 T cell receptor beta chains share one sample of origin, sequenced in a study of identical twins (dated by TCRdb to between 2015 and 2016). The library was generated by 5' RACE. Sequencing took place on an Illumina HiSeq 2000. TCRdb's own reprocessing of the public reads used fastp at Q25 and MiXCR and kept productive beta chains. Each record represents a unique CDR3 protein, reported with the most common genes and DNA among its rows. The sample records 500,000 to 600,000 distinct CDR3 sequences, about 20% of which are singletons. The top ten clonotypes cover about 0.91% of the sample. These data are also associated with another study on T cells expressing NK-cell markers.

Sequencing was done on a sample of CD4+ T cells sorted from blood. These receptors were taken from a woman in her late teens or twenties in good health.

The sample holds a few counts of this clonotype. J is TRBJ2-2 and V is TRBV4-1, with unresolved D. With 0 bases removed from V and 1 base from J, the gap between germline ends came to 6 bases. Germline V gene lookup returns CDR1 MGHRA and CDR2 YSYEKL. This CDR3 comprises 15 residues. The CDR3 here is CASSQESQNTGELFF. DNA for the CDR3: TGCGCCAGCAGCCAAGAAAGTCAGAACACCGGGGAGCTGTTTTTT.

The chain carries TRBV7-2 and TRBJ2-5; D call uncertain. The CDR3 extends over 14 amino acids. Germline V CDR1 and CDR2: SGHTA, FQGNSA. The V end was cut by 4 bases, the J end by 2 bases, with 11 bases between. The CDR3 protein is CASSSGPQQETQYF. Written as DNA, the CDR3 is TGTGCCAGCAGCTCCGGGCCGCAACAAGAGACCCAGTACTTC.

This clonotype has more than one count but fewer than ten. The chain links TRBV20-1 to TRBJ1-1; no clear D. Germline CDR1 DFQATT, CDR2 SNEGSKA (reference sequence). Deletions cut 6 bases from V and 11 bases from J, with 25 bases between. The CDR3 is made up of 14 amino acids. The CDR3 DNA sequence: TGCAGTGCCCACCGGTTGGGGTCTAACCTGCCGGCTTTCTTT. Its protein is CSAHRLGSNLPAFF.

This clonotype came up a few times. This chain links TRBV20-1 with TRBJ2-3; D is uncertain. Germline CDR1 reads DFQATT; CDR2 reads SNEGSKA (reference sequence). The CDR3 extends over 12 amino acids. Trimming removed 5 bases at V and 6 bases at J, with 12 bases between. CDR3 region: CSAGWKADTQYF. Here the CDR3 DNA reads TGCAGTGCTGGGTGGAAAGCGGATACGCAGTATTTT.

This sequence joins TRBV5-1 and TRBJ2-3; D possibly corresponds to TRBD2 (5 bases). Trimming took off 4 bases at V and 6 bases at J, with 15 bases between the two ends. Germline V gene data show CDR1 as SGHRS and CDR2 as YFSETQ. This CDR3 region has 14 residues. The CDR3 DNA is TGCGCCAGCAGCCGTGCTATAAGGGAGGATACGCAGTATTTT. Its translation: CASSRAIREDTQYF. Full variable domain (remainder filled in from reference TRBV5-1 and TRBJ2-3): KAGVTQTPRYLIKTRGQQVTLSCSPISGHRSVSWYQQTPGQGLQFLFEYFSETQRNKGNFPGRFSGRQFSNSRSEMNVSTLELGDSALYLCASSRAIREDTQYFGPGTRLTVL.

This clonotype was recorded a few times. The chain is built from TRBV29-1 and TRBJ2-7; D gene unclear. V dropped 6 bases and J dropped 3 bases, with 12 bases sitting between them. The germline CDR1 and CDR2 sequences are SQVTM and ANQGSEA. CDR3 length: 12 residues. The CDR3 loop reads CSVASVSYEQYF. The CDR3 region has the DNA TGCAGCGTCGCCTCGGTCAGCTACGAGCAGTACTTC.

CDR3 bases: TGTGCCAGCAGTGATGGGAGTACCTGGGGAGGCTACACCTTC. Amino acid sequence: CASSDGSTWGGYTF. This rearrangement joins TRBV2 to TRBJ1-2; D unresolved. There are 14 residues in the CDR3. The germline CDR1 and CDR2 sequences are SNHLY and FYNNEI. V lost 3 bases and J lost 8, with 16 bases in between.

In DNA, the CDR3 is TGTGCCGTCAAACAGGGGGTCGTTCGTGGCTACACCTTC. Translation: CAVKQGVVRGYTF. The genes are TRBV7-8 and TRBJ1-2, with 8 bases that match TRBD1. The CDR3 has 13 residues. Germline CDR1 reads SGHVS; CDR2 reads FQNEAQ. With 11 bases clipped from V and 7 bases from J, the junction kept 12 bases outside the gene matches.

The V gene is TRBV7-9, the J gene TRBJ1-4; D gene uncertain. The length of the CDR3 is 16 residues. The germline CDR1 and CDR2 sequences are SEHNR and FQNEAQ (reference sequence). Trimming stripped 3 bases from V and 0 bases from J, with 11 bases between. The CDR3 reads CASSLGRTSTNEKLFF. CDR3 coding DNA: TGTGCCAGCAGCTTGGGCAGGACCTCAACTAATGAAAAACTGTTTTTT. Drawing the rest from reference TRBV7-9 and TRBJ1-4, the complete variable domain is DTGVSQNPRHKITKRGQNVTFRCDPISEHNRLYWYRQTLGQGPEFLTYFQNEAQLEKSRLLSDRFSAERPKGSFSTLEIQRTEQGDSAMYLCASSLGRTSTNEKLFFGSGTQLSVL.

The V and J genes are TRBV20-1 and TRBJ2-1; 7 nucleotides align to TRBD2. With 0 bases clipped from V and 9 bases from J, the junction kept 17 bases outside the gene matches. CDR1 is DFQATT, CDR2 SNEGSKA, per germline (reference sequence). The CDR3 sequence is 17 residues long. CDR3 coding DNA: TGCAGTGCTAGAGATTTATTCAGTGGGAGGGCCTGGGGTGAGCAGTTCTTC. This translates into CSARDLFSGRAWGEQFF.

This clonotype was seen a few times. This chain uses TRBV5-1 with TRBJ1-1; tentatively, D is TRBD1 (5 bases). The CDR3 length is 15 residues. The germline V gene encodes CDR1 SGHRS and CDR2 YFSETQ. The germline V and J ends were trimmed by 4 bases and 5 bases, with 18 bases remaining between them. In DNA, the CDR3 is TGCGCCAGCAGCGCGGACCCGGGGAGGGGAACTGAAGCTTTCTTT. Amino acid sequence: CASSADPGRGTEAFF.

This clonotype was seen only a few times. The gene calls are TRBV7-2 and TRBJ2-1; no clear D. V lost 5 bases and J 3 bases, leaving 8 bases between the germline ends. The CDR3 has 13 amino acids. CDR1 is SGHTA, CDR2 FQGNSA, per germline. DNA of the CDR3: TGTGCCAGCAGCGGCTTCATCTACAATGAGCAGTTCTTC. It translates to CASSGFIYNEQFF. Looking up the rest from reference TRBV7-2 and TRBJ2-1 gives the full variable domain: GAGVSQSPSNKVTEKGKDVELRCDPISGHTALYWYRQSLGQGLEFLIYFQGNSAPDKSGLPSDRFSAERTGGSVSTLTIQRTQQEDSAVYLCASSGFIYNEQFFGPGTRLTVL.

The chain has TRBV4-3 and TRBJ2-5; TRBD2 aligns across 8 bases. Germline V gene data show CDR1 as LGHNA and CDR2 as YSLEER. The V segment lost 0 bases and the J segment 3 bases; nucleotides outside the gene matches: 9. The CDR3 has 17 amino acids. CDR3 DNA: TGCGCCAGCAGCCAAGATGACCATAGAGCGGGAGAAGAGACCCAGTACTTC. This encodes CASSQDDHRAGEETQYF.